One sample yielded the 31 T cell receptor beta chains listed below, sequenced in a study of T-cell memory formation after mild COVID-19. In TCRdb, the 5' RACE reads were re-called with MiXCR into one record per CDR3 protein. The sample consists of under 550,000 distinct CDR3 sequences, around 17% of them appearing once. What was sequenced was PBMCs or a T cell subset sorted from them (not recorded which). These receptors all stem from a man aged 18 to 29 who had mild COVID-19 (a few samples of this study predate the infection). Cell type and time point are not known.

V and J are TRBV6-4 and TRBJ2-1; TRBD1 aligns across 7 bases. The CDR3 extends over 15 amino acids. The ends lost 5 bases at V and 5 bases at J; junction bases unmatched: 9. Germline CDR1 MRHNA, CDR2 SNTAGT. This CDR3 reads CASSRDSVFDNEQFF. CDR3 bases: TGTGCCAGCAGTCGGGACAGCGTTTTTGACAATGAGCAGTTCTTC.

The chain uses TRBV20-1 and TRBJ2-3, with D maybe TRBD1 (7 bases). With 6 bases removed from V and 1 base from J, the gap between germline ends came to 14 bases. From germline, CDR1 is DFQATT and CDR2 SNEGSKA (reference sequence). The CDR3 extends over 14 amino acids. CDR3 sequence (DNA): TGCAGTGCCAGGACAGGCGGGGGCACAGATACGCAGTATTTT. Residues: CSARTGGGTDTQYF.

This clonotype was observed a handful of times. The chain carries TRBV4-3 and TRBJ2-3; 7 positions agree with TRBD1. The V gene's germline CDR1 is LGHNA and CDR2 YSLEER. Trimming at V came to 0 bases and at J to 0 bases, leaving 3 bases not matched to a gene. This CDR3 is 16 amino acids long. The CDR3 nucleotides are TGCGCCAGCAGCCAAGAGACAGGGTGGAGCACAGATACGCAGTATTTT. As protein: CASSQETGWSTDTQYF.

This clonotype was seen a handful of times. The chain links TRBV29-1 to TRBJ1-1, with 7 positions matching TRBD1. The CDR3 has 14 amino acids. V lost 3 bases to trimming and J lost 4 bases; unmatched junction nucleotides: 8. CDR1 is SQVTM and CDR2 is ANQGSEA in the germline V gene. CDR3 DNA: TGCAGCGTTGATTCGGGCAGGGGGGGCACTGAAGCTTTCTTT. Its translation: CSVDSGRGGTEAFF.

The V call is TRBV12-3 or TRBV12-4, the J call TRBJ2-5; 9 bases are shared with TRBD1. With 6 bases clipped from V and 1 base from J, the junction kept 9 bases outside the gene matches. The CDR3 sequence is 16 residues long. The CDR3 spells CASRDRGGSPQETQYF. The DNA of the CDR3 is TGTGCCAGCAGAGACAGGGGGGGGAGCCCCCAAGAGACCCAGTACTTC.

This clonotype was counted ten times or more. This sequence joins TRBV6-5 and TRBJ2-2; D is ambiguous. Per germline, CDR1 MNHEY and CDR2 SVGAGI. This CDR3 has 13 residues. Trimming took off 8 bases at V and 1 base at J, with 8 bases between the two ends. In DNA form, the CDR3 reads TGTGCCAGCGGACGTCAGAACACCGGGGAGCTGTTTTTT. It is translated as CASGRQNTGELFF.

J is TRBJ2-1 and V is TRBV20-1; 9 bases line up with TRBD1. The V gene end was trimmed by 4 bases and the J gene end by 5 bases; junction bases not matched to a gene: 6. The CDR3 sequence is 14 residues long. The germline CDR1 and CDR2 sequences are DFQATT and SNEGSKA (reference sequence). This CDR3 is CSATPGTGHNEQFF. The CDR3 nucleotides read TGCAGTGCTACTCCCGGGACAGGGCACAATGAGCAGTTCTTC.

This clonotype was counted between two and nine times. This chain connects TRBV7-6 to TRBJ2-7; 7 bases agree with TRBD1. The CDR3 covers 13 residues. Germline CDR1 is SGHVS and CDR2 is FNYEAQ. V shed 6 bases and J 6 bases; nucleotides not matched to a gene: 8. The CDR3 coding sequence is TGTGCCAGCAGTGACCGACAGGGACGCGAGCAGTACTTC. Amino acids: CASSDRQGREQYF.

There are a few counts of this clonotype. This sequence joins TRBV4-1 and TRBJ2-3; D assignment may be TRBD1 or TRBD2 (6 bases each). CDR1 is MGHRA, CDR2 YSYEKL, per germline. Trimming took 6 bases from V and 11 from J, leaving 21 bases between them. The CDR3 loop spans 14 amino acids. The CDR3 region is CASSQWREGTKQYF. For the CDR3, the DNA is TGCGCCAGCAGTCAGTGGAGGGAAGGGACAAAGCAGTATTTT.

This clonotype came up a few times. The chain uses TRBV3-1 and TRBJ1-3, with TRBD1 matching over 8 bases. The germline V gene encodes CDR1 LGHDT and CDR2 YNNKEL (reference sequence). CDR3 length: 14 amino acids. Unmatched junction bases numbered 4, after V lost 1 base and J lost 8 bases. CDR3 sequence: CASSQVQGADTIYF. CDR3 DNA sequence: TGTGCCAGCAGCCAAGTCCAGGGGGCTGACACCATATATTTT.

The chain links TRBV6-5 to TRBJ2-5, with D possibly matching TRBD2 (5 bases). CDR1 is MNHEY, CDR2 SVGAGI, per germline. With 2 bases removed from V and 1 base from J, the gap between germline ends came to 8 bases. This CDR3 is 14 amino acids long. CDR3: CASSYDYAQETQYF. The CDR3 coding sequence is TGTGCCAGCAGTTACGACTATGCCCAAGAGACCCAGTACTTC.

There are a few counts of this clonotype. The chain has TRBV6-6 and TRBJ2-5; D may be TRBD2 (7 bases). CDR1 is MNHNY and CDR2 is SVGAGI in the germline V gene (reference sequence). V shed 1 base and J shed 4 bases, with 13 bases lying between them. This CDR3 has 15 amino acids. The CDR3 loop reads CASSYLGGAGETQYF. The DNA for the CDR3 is TGTGCCAGCAGTTACTTGGGGGGGGCCGGAGAGACCCAGTACTTC.

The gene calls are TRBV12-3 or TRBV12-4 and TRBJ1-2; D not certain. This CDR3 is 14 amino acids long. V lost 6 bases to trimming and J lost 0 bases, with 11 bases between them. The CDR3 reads CASRHSSANYGYTF. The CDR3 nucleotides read TGTGCCAGCAGGCACAGCAGTGCTAACTATGGCTACACCTTC.

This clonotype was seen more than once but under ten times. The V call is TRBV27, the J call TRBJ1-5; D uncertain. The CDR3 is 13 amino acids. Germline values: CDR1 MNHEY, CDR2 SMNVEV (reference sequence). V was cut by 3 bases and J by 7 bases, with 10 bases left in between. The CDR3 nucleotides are TGTGCCAGCAGTTTGCTTTTCAGCCAGCCCCAGCATTTT. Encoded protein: CASSLLFSQPQHF.

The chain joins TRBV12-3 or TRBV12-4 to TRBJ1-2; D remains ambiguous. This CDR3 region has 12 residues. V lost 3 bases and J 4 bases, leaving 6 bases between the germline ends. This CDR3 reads CASSFTGYGYTF. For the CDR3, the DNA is TGTGCCAGCAGTTTTACGGGCTATGGCTACACCTTC.

The DNA of the CDR3 is TGCGCCAGCAGGCCCAGTTCCAACGGTGGAAACACCATATATTTT. This encodes CASRPSSNGGNTIYF. The V gene is TRBV5-1, the J gene TRBJ1-3; no clear D gene. The CDR3 loop spans 15 amino acids. Per germline, CDR1 SGHRS and CDR2 YFSETQ. The V end lost 5 bases, the J end lost 3 bases, and 15 bases lay between the germline ends.

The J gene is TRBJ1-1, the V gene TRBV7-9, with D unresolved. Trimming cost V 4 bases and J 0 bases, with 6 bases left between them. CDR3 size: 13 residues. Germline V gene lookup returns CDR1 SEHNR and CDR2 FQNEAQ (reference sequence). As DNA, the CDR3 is TGTGCCAGCAGCTCCCCGATGAACACTGAAGCTTTCTTT. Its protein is CASSSPMNTEAFF.

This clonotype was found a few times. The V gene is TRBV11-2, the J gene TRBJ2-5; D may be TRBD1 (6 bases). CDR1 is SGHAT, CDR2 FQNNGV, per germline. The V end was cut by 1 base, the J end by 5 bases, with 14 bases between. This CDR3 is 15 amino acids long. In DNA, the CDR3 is TGTGCCAGCAGCTTAGGTACAGGGAAAAGGGAGACCCAGTACTTC. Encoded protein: CASSLGTGKRETQYF.

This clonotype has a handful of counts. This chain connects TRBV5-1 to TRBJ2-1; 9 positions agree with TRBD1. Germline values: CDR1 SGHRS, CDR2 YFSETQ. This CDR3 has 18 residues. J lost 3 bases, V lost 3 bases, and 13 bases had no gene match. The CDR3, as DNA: TGCGCCAGCAGCTCAATGCTCCCGGGACAGGGCATCTACAATGAGCAGTTCTTC. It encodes CASSSMLPGQGIYNEQFF.

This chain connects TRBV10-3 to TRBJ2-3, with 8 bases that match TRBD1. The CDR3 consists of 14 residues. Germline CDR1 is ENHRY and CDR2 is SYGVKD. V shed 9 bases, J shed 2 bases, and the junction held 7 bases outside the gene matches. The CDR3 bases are TGTGCCATACTCCGGGACAGGACCACAGATACGCAGTATTTT. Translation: CAILRDRTTDTQYF.

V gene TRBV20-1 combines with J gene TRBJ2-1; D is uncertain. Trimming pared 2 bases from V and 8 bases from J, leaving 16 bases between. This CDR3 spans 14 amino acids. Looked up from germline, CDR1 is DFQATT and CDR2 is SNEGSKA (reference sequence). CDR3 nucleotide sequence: TGCAGTGCTAGATTCGGACCCCGATCGGATGAGCAGTTCTTC. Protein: CSARFGPRSDEQFF.

CDR3 bases: TGTGCCAGCAGTGGGGACGTTTATGGCTACACCTTC. This gives the protein CASSGDVYGYTF. J is TRBJ1-2 and V is TRBV28; D is perhaps TRBD1 (5 bases). Between the trimmed V and J ends, which lost 5 bases and 5 bases, there was a span of 9 bases. The CDR3 runs 12 residues. Germline-derived CDR1 and CDR2 are MDHEN and SYDVKM.

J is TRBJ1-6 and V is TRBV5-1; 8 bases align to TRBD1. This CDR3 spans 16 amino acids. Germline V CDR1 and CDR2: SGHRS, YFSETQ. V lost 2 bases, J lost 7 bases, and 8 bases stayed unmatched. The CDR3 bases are TGCGCCAGCAGCTTCGCGCAGGGGGCGGGAAATTCACCCCTCCACTTT. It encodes CASSFAQGAGNSPLHF.

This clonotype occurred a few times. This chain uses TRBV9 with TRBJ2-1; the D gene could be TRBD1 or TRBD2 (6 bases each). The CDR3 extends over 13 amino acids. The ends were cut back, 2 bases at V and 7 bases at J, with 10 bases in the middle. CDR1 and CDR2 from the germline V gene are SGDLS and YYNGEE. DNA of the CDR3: TGTGCCAGCAGCGTGGGGGCGGGGAATGAGCAGTTCTTC. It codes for CASSVGAGNEQFF. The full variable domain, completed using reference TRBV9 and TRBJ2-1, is DSGVTQTPKHLITATGQRVTLRCSPRSGDLSVYWYQQSLDQGLQFLIQYYNGEERAKGNILERFSAQQFPDLHSELNLSSLELGDSALYFCASSVGAGNEQFFGPGTRLTVL.

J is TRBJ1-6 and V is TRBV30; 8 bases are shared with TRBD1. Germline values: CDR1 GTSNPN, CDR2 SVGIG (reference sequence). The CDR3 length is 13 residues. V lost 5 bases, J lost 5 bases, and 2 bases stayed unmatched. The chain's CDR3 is CAWDRGHNSPLHF. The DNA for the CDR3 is TGTGCCTGGGACAGGGGTCATAATTCACCCCTCCACTTT.

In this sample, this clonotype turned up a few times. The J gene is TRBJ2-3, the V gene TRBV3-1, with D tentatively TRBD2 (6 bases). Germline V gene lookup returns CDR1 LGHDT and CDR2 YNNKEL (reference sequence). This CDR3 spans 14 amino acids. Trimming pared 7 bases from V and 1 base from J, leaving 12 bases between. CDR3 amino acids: CASTNGGGTDTQYF. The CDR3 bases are TGTGCCAGCACTAACGGAGGGGGCACAGATACGCAGTATTTT.

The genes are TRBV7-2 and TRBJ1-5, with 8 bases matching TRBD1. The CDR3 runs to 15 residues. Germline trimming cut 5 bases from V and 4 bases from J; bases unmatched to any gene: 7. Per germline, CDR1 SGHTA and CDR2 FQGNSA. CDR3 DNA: TGTGCCAGCAGCACGACAGGGGTCCTTAATCAGCCCCAGCATTTT. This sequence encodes CASSTTGVLNQPQHF.

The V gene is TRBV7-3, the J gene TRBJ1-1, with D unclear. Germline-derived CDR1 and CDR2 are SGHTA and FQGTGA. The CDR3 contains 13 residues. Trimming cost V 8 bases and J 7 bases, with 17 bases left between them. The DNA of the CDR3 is TGTGCCAGCTCACGAACAGCCAGAGATGAAGCTTTCTTT. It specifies CASSRTARDEAFF.

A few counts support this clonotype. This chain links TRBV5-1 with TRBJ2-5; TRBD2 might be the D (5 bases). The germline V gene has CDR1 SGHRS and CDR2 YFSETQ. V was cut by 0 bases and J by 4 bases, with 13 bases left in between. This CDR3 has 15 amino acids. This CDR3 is CASSLERGLGETQYF. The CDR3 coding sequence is TGCGCCAGCAGCTTGGAGCGAGGGTTGGGAGAGACCCAGTACTTC.

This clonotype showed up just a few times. The CDR3 DNA follows: TGTGCCAGCAGTTACGAGGCGGGGGGGCCTTCCTACGAGCAGTACGTC. Encoded protein: CASSYEAGGPSYEQYV. The gene calls are TRBV6-2 or TRBV6-3 and TRBJ2-7; TRBD2 aligns across 9 bases. CDR3 length: 16 residues. V lost 2 bases to trimming and J lost 1 base; unmatched junction nucleotides: 6. Germline CDR1 MNHEY, CDR2 SVGEGT.

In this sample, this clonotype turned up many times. The CDR3 sequence is CSASRDSNEQFF. For the CDR3, the DNA is TGCAGTGCTAGTAGGGACTCCAATGAGCAGTTCTTC. The chain combines TRBV20-1 with TRBJ2-1; D may be TRBD2 (6 bases). The V gene's germline CDR1 is DFQATT and CDR2 SNEGSKA (reference sequence). V gave up 3 bases and J gave up 6 bases, with 9 bases separating them. The CDR3 sequence is 12 residues long.